This T cell receptor beta chain was sequenced during a study of a mutant IDH1 vaccine in newly diagnosed glioma. Study-level information: Mean patient age was around 40 years; about 62% were male and approximately 40% female. In the visit schedule, V12 fell in week 35, while V13 fell in week 47. Study-wide findings and caveats: Immune responses induced by the vaccine were seen in 93.3% of patients, spanning multiple MHC alleles.

Noted time point: week 35, safety follow-up. Alongside topical imiquimod, each dose of vaccine comprised 300 ug of mutant IDH1 20-mer peptide. The repertoire was sequenced with immunoSEQ multiplex PCR; TCRdb's copy has only in-frame clones and lacks some. The table has over 45,000 clones, 75% to 85% seen once; the top ten hold 10% to 15%. The CDR3 totals 16 residues. V was trimmed by 1 base and J by 2 bases, leaving 12 bases between them. The germline gives CDR1 SGHRS, CDR2 YFSETQ. In its sample, this clone was seen a few times. The antigen remains undetermined. The chain joins TRBV5-1 to TRBJ1-4, with D uncertain. The sequence was collected from a man between 35 and 55 years old with glioma. The sample consisted of PBMCs, taken from a glioma patient whose treatment included an IDH1 peptide vaccine. The CDR3: CASSLSYGSTNEKLFF. CDR3 nucleotide sequence: TGCGCCAGCAGCTTGTCATATGGGTCGACTAATGAAAAACTGTTTTTT. The full variable domain, with the rest looked up from reference TRBV5-1 and TRBJ1-4, is KAGVTQTPRYLIKTRGQQVTLSCSPISGHRSVSWYQQTPGQGLQFLFEYFSETQRNKGNFPGRFSGRQFSNSRSEMNVSTLELGDSALYLCASSLSYGSTNEKLFFGSGTQLSVL.